The 20 T cell receptor beta chains reported below all come from one sample, sequenced in a study of beta chain features in type 1 diabetes. As every portion of the isolated RNA was reverse transcribed, the sequencing read expressed TCRB transcripts. Clones were sequenced by immunoSEQ multiplex PCR, and TCRdb holds only the in-frame ones, with some missing. The sample yields 300,000 to 400,000 clones, 8% to 13% seen once. Sequencing was carried out using naive CD4+ T cells from blood. Every receptor here comes from a woman aged 25 to 39 in good health.

Regarding this clone: The same CDR3 arises from other DNA sequences in this sample as well. The V and J genes are TRBV18 and TRBJ1-2, with TRBD1 matching 7 bases. The germline gives CDR1 KGHSH, CDR2 LQKENI. The V segment lost 3 bases and the J segment 1 base; nucleotides outside the gene matches: 5. The CDR3 contains 15 residues. DNA for the CDR3: TGTGCCAGCTCACCGAAGGACAGGTTTAACTATGGCTACACCTTC. It translates to CASSPKDRFNYGYTF.

This chain joins TRBV10-3 and TRBJ2-1; D may be TRBD1 (5 bases). Germline V gene lookup returns CDR1 ENHRY and CDR2 SYGVKD. V lost 0 bases and J lost 6, with 15 bases in between. This CDR3 has 16 amino acids. CDR3: CAISESGSGYGNEQFF. The CDR3 bases are TGTGCCATCAGTGAGTCGGGTTCAGGGTATGGCAATGAGCAGTTCTTC.

This clone has just a few counts. This chain links TRBV16 with TRBJ2-7; a weak D match, TRBD2 (6 bases). The V end lost 2 bases, the J end lost 0 bases, and 14 bases lay between the germline ends. Germline V gene data show CDR1 as KGHSY and CDR2 as FQNENV. This CDR3 comprises 16 residues. CDR3 amino acids: CASSQARVAVSYEQYF. CDR3 nucleotides: TGTGCCAGCAGCCAAGCGCGGGTAGCGGTCTCCTACGAGCAGTACTTC. The variable domain in full, completed from reference TRBV16 and TRBJ2-7, reads GEEVAQTPKHLVRGEGQKAKLYCAPIKGHSYVFWYQQVLKNEFKFLISFQNENVFDETGMPKERFSAKCLPNSPCSLEIQATKLEDSAVYFCASSQARVAVSYEQYFGPGTRLTVT.

The CDR3 DNA follows: TGTGCCAGCAGTTTTACAGGGGGGTGGACTGAAGCTTTCTTT. Protein: CASSFTGGWTEAFF. The rearrangement links TRBV28 to TRBJ1-1, with 8 bases aligning to TRBD1. The J segment lost 5 bases and the V segment lost 3 bases, leaving 5 bases of the junction unmatched. The CDR3 spans 14 residues. Germline V gene data show CDR1 as MDHEN and CDR2 as SYDVKM.

This clone was found a few times. The chain combines TRBV19 with TRBJ2-1; TRBD2 matches 11 bases. The CDR3 runs 15 residues. Germline loops: CDR1 LNHDA, CDR2 SQIVND (reference sequence). The V segment lost 4 bases and the J segment 8 bases; nucleotides outside the gene matches: 7. The CDR3 sequence is CASSTTSGRGDEQFF. For the CDR3, the DNA is TGTGCCAGTAGTACCACTAGCGGGAGAGGCGATGAGCAGTTCTTC.

In this sample, this clone turned up a few times. V and J are TRBV7-2 and TRBJ2-7, with 11 positions matching TRBD1. Per the germline V gene, CDR1 is SGHTA and CDR2 is FQGNSA. The length of the CDR3 is 16 residues. The V gene end was trimmed by 2 bases and the J gene end by 4 bases; junction bases not matched to a gene: 7. The CDR3 region has the DNA TGTGCCAGCAGCTTATCCACCGGGACAGGGGGTTACGAGCAGTACTTC. Translated: CASSLSTGTGGYEQYF.

This clone was seen only a few times. Other DNA variants within this sample encode the same CDR3. The V and J genes are TRBV19 and TRBJ2-2, with 8 bases aligning to TRBD1. Losses at the gene ends were 7 bases for V and 5 bases for J; bases not matched to a gene: 6. Looked up from germline, CDR1 is LNHDA and CDR2 is SQIVND (reference sequence). The CDR3 loop spans 14 amino acids. The chain's CDR3 is CASIDRGRTGELFF. Written as DNA, the CDR3 is TGTGCCAGTATCGACAGGGGAAGAACCGGGGAGCTGTTTTTT.

This clone was detected only a few times. V and J are TRBV10-3 and TRBJ1-1; 7 bases are shared with TRBD1. V dropped 4 bases and J dropped 5; count of bases not matched to a gene: 7. This CDR3 is 14 amino acids long. CDR1 is ENHRY and CDR2 is SYGVKD in the germline V gene. CDR3 nucleotides: TGTGCCATCAGTGTTCAGGGGGTAGGGACTGAAGCTTTCTTT. Translated, it gives CAISVQGVGTEAFF.

The chain is built from TRBV4-3 and TRBJ2-3; 8 bases are shared with TRBD2. This CDR3 comprises 18 residues. J was trimmed by 1 base and V by 3 bases; bases with no gene match: 12. CDR1 and CDR2 (germline): LGHNA, YSLEER. The CDR3 DNA follows: TGCGCCAGCAGCCAGAATACCAGAGCGGGAGATCGCACAGATACGCAGTATTTT. Residues: CASSQNTRAGDRTDTQYF.

In this sample, this clone turned up a few times. The chain carries TRBV15 and TRBJ2-4, with D possibly matching TRBD2 (6 bases). CDR1 LNHNV and CDR2 YYDKDF come from the germline V gene (reference sequence). V shed 1 base and J shed 6 bases, with 13 bases lying between them. This CDR3 is built from 15 residues. The CDR3 region has the DNA TGTGCCACCAGCAGAGGGGGGGTGCAGGGAAACATTCAGTACTTC. It yields the protein CATSRGGVQGNIQYF.

This clone was seen a few times. This chain joins TRBV5-1 and TRBJ1-1; tentatively, D is TRBD1 (6 bases). V was cut by 4 bases and J by 0 bases, with 13 bases left in between. The CDR3 totals 15 residues. Germline CDR1 is SGHRS and CDR2 is YFSETQ. In DNA form, the CDR3 reads TGCGCCAGCAGCCAAGGACAGCCACTGAACACTGAAGCTTTCTTT. Protein sequence: CASSQGQPLNTEAFF.

This clone has just a few counts. V gene TRBV9 combines with J gene TRBJ2-1; 7 bases fit TRBD2. Germline CDR1 and CDR2: SGDLS and YYNGEE. With V trimmed by 0 bases and J by 2 bases, 2 bases remained unmatched. The CDR3 is 15 amino acids. The CDR3 here is CASSVEAGPYNEQFF. CDR3 sequence (DNA): TGTGCCAGCAGCGTAGAAGCGGGGCCCTACAATGAGCAGTTCTTC.

V usage is TRBV18 and J usage is TRBJ1-2; D possibly corresponds to TRBD1 (5 bases). The germline V gene has CDR1 KGHSH and CDR2 LQKENI. The CDR3 has 12 residues. The V end lost 2 bases, the J end lost 9 bases, and 10 bases lay between the germline ends. The CDR3 loop reads CASSPDRGSYTF. CDR3 bases: TGTGCCAGCTCACCAGATCGGGGGAGCTACACCTTC.

The chain is built from TRBV5-4 and TRBJ1-5, with D perhaps TRBD1 (6 bases). V was pared by 2 bases and J by 5 bases, with 17 bases between. From germline, CDR1 is SGHNT and CDR2 YYREEE (reference sequence). The CDR3 has 16 residues. In DNA, the CDR3 is TGTGCCAGCAGCTTTACAACAGGGAATTACGATCAGCCCCAGCATTTT. Protein: CASSFTTGNYDQPQHF. The variable domain in full, with the rest retrieved from reference TRBV5-4 and TRBJ1-5, is ETGVTQSPTHLIKTRGQQVTLRCSSQSGHNTVSWYQQALGQGPQFIFQYYREEENGRGNFPPRFSGLQFPNYSSELNVNALELDDSALYLCASSFTTGNYDQPQHFGDGTRLSIL.

The chain recombines TRBV15 with TRBJ2-1, with 8 positions matching TRBD2. V lost 8 bases, J lost 3 bases, and 6 bases stayed unmatched. Per the germline V gene, CDR1 is LNHNV and CDR2 is YYDKDF (reference sequence). This CDR3 has 14 amino acids. CDR3 sequence: CATLTGLDYNEQFF. Written as DNA, the CDR3 is TGTGCCACCCTCACGGGACTAGACTACAATGAGCAGTTCTTC.

In nucleotides, the CDR3 is TGTGCCAGCAGACCACTAGCGGCCTCCTACAATGAGCAGTTCTTC. As protein: CASRPLAASYNEQFF. The chain is built from TRBV27 and TRBJ2-1, with 8 bases aligning to TRBD2. The CDR3 spans 15 residues. CDR1 and CDR2 from the germline V gene are MNHEY and SMNVEV (reference sequence). The J segment lost 0 bases and the V segment lost 6 bases, leaving 4 bases of the junction unmatched.

This chain links TRBV30 with TRBJ2-7; D may be TRBD1 (6 bases). The V end lost 2 bases, the J end lost 2 bases, and 13 bases lay between the germline ends. CDR1 is GTSNPN and CDR2 is SVGIG in the germline V gene (reference sequence). The CDR3 consists of 14 residues. Here the CDR3 DNA reads TGTGCCTGGAGTAAAACGACAGGAGCCTACGAGCAGTACTTC. Its protein product is CAWSKTTGAYEQYF.

This clone showed up just a few times. The genes are TRBV28 and TRBJ1-1; 7 positions match TRBD1. Germline V lookup: CDR1 MDHEN, CDR2 SYDVKM. V shed 5 bases and J 1 base; nucleotides not matched to a gene: 4. The length of the CDR3 is 14 residues. The CDR3 region is CASSPGTANTEAFF. As DNA, the CDR3 is TGTGCCAGCAGTCCCGGGACAGCGAACACTGAAGCTTTCTTT.

This clone was seen a handful of times. The chain employs TRBV7-2 and TRBJ2-4, with TRBD2 matching 9 bases. Germline trimming cut 3 bases from V and 0 bases from J; bases unmatched to any gene: 3. The CDR3 is made up of 16 amino acids. CDR1 is SGHTA and CDR2 is FQGNSA in the germline V gene. The CDR3 sequence is CASSFSGGLAKNIQYF. The CDR3 DNA is TGTGCCAGCAGCTTTAGCGGGGGCCTAGCCAAAAACATTCAGTACTTC.

Details on this clone: The sample holds other DNA sequences that translate to the same CDR3. This sequence joins TRBV7-2 and TRBJ2-7, with 8 nucleotides matching TRBD2. This CDR3 has 14 residues. J was trimmed by 4 bases and V by 3 bases; bases with no gene match: 5. Germline values: CDR1 SGHTA, CDR2 FQGNSA. For the CDR3, the DNA is TGTGCCAGCAGCTTTTTAGCGGGAATTTACGAGCAGTACTTC. This codes for CASSFLAGIYEQYF.